This T cell receptor beta chain is drawn from a study of blood T cell repertoires in COVID-19 (dated by TCRdb to the early 2020s). Turning to the overall study: Samples covering the acute and convalescent phases of COVID-19 were provided by collaborators in the United States, Italy and Spain. The prospective study material was composed of cDNA or gDNA derived from T cells, B-cell-depleted T cells, or PBMCs. Subjects who had been exposed to COVID-19, were actively infected with it, or had recovered from it provided the deeply sampled blood TCRbeta repertoires that made up the dataset. The repertoires were released in a freely available public database meant as a resource for research on the immune response to SARS-CoV-2. Samples came from the ongoing ImmuneRACE study (first 160 participants) plus 1,254 subjects from 6 global collaborators. The sample metadata nearly always contained a de-identified subject ID, COVID-19 status, age in years and sex. HLA class I and class II types, where available, came from metadata supplied by the sample provider rather than from assay-based typing.

TCRbeta CDR3 regions were amplified from genomic DNA using the immunoSEQ Assay, a bias-controlled multiplex PCR. Per the original workflow: The number of nucleated cells in each sample was estimated by amplification of reference gene primers within the assay. To quantify the absolute abundance of each unique TCRbeta CDR3 rearrangement, sequence reads were collapsed and filtered. For each sample, productive Simpson clonality was calculated as the square root of Simpson's diversity index across productive rearrangements. Held by TCRdb, this immuneACCESS table contains in-frame sequences only and omits some clones. Under half of the omission traces to an unresolved V gene where checked; the cause of the rest is unknown. V and J calls and clone size are copied from that table; D and trimming were computed from the DNA. The sample table contains about 210,000 clones; only one count was recorded for around 89% of them. In total, the top ten clones hold about 5% of the sample.

Whole blood was collected in K2EDTA tubes by collaborating institutions according to the institutions' own protocols. For TCRbeta analysis, collaborators shipped samples in one of three forms: frozen whole blood, isolated PBMCs, or DNA extracted from either of those sample types. What the authors observed across the whole study: The amount of clinical and demographic metadata varied by source and participant and was provided uncurated.

The CDR3, from cysteine to phenylalanine, totals 14 residues. Of the read, only the CDR3 DNA is kept; its 42 bases are in frame from base 1. Per the germline V gene (reference sequence), LNHDA is the CDR1 and SQIVND is the CDR2. At the junction V is shortened by 10 bases and J by 4 bases, with 19 bases in between. About this clone itself: Its specific antigen is unknown. No qualities accompany the bases; no much larger clone lies one base away.

The source material was peripheral blood. This clonotype was obtained from a woman between 40 and 50 years old with acute or convalescent COVID-19. This chain joins TRBV19 to TRBJ1-1; TRBD1 might be the D gene, on 6 matching bases. The CDR3 is CATKDRLGATEAFF. The sequenced DNA is TGTGCCACAAAGGACAGACTCGGGGCCACTGAAGCTTTCTTT.